Listed below are T cell receptor beta chains from one sample, sequenced in a study of blood T cells in healthy people across ages. TCRdb fed the 5' RACE reads into MiXCR, producing one record per CDR3 protein. The table lists 600,000 to 850,000 distinct CDR3 sequences, roughly 44% of them singletons, with under 25% in the top ten. The sample was blood. The receptors stem from a woman aged 55-69 years in good health. The CDR3 runs from the conserved cysteine through the conserved F or W. D genes are given only for firm matches. Clone size is shown for a subset of rows, as once, few, many or a class of expanded clone.

j_call clone_size v_call cdr3_length d_call cdr3_nt cdr3_aa
TRBJ2-7 NA TRBV10-3 14 NA TGTGCCACCAGTGACAGGTCAAACTCCTACGAGCAGTACTTC CATSDRSNSYEQYF
TRBJ2-5 few TRBV5-1 16 TRBD1 TGCGCCAGCAGCTTGGCCCCCACAGGGGGCCCCGAGACCCAGTACTTC CASSLAPTGGPETQYF
TRBJ2-1 few TRBV9 16 TRBD2 TGTGCCAGCAGCGCGAGACTAGCGGGGACCTACAATGAGCAGTTCTTC CASSARLAGTYNEQFF
TRBJ2-5 NA TRBV20-1 16 NA TGCAGTGCTAGAGATCCGAGTCGGGGGAACCAAGAGACCCAGTACTTC CSARDPSRGNQETQYF
TRBJ2-3 NA TRBV5-6 14 NA TGTGCCAGCAGCTTCGGTCAAGAATCAGATACGCAGTATTTT CASSFGQESDTQYF
TRBJ1-6 few TRBV3-1 14 NA TGTGCCAGCAGCCAAGCCCAGGGGAGTTCACCCCTCCACTTT CASSQAQGSSPLHF
TRBJ2-2 few TRBV29-1 15 NA TGCAGCGTTGGTACCTGGACACAGAACACCGGGGAGCTGTTTTTT CSVGTWTQNTGELFF
TRBJ2-1 many TRBV4-2 16 NA TGTGCCAGCAGACTGGGGTCGGGCGGGAACTACAATGAGCAGTTCTTC CASRLGSGGNYNEQFF
TRBJ2-1 NA TRBV10-1 14 NA TGCGCCAGCAGTGAGTCGCCCTCGGGGGCTGAGCAGTTCTTC CASSESPSGAEQFF
TRBJ2-3 NA TRBV7-2 15 NA TGTGCCCGCAGCCGACTAGGACAGGGAGGGGATACGCAGTATTTT CARSRLGQGGDTQYF